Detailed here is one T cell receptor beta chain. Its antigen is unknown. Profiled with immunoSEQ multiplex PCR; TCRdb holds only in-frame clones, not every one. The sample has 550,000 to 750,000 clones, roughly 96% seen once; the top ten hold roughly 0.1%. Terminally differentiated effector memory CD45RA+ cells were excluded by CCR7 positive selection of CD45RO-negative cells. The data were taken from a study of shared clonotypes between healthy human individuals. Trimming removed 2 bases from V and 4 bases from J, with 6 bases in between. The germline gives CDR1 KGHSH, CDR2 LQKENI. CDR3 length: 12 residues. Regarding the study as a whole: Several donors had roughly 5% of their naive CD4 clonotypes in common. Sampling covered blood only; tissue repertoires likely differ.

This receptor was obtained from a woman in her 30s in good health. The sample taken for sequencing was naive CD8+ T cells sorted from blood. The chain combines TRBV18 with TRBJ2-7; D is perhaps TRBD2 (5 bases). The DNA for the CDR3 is TGTGCCAGCTCACCAGGAGGTTACGAGCAGTACTTC. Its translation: CASSPGGYEQYF.